The 7 T cell receptor beta chains below all came from one sample that was sequenced in a study of beta chain features in type 1 diabetes. Since all of the isolated RNA was reverse transcribed, expressed TCRB transcripts were what got sequenced. Libraries were prepared by immunoSEQ multiplex PCR; TCRdb keeps only in-frame clonotypes and omits some of them. This table has 810,000 or so clones, roughly 15% appearing once. The material sequenced was naive CD4+ T cells from blood. All receptors come from a woman aged 18-29 years in good health.

CDR3 nucleotide sequence: TGTGCCAGCACCCCAGACGGGACGGCCTATGGCTACACCTTC. Its protein product is CASTPDGTAYGYTF. The J gene is TRBJ1-2, the V gene TRBV6-6, with a possible D match to TRBD1 (5 bases). The V gene lost 7 bases and the J gene lost 4 bases, with 16 bases spanning the gap. The CDR3 is 14 residues long. Germline lookup yields CDR1 MNHNY and CDR2 SVGAGI (reference sequence).

This chain joins TRBV4-3 and TRBJ2-3; possibly TRBD2 for D (5 bases). The CDR3 consists of 15 residues. Trimming removed 5 bases at V and 2 bases at J, with 14 bases between. Germline V CDR1 and CDR2: LGHNA, YSLEER. The CDR3 spells CASSADFPFTDTQYF. The CDR3 bases are TGCGCCAGCAGCGCGGACTTTCCCTTCACAGATACGCAGTATTTT.

This clone was counted a few times. The chain recombines TRBV27 with TRBJ2-3; the match to TRBD2 covers 10 bases. J lost 2 bases, V lost 7 bases, and 6 bases had no gene match. CDR3 size: 15 residues. Germline values: CDR1 MNHEY, CDR2 SMNVEV (reference sequence). As DNA, the CDR3 is TGTGCCAGCATGTTTAGCGGGAGGTCCACAGATACGCAGTATTTT. Amino acids: CASMFSGRSTDTQYF.

This clone was picked up a small number of times. This rearrangement joins TRBV21-1 to TRBJ2-3; TRBD2 is taken as the D call from the table, unchecked against the DNA. TRBV21-1 is listed as a pseudogene. CDR3 length: 15 residues. This chain's CDR3 is CASPGLAGAIDTQYF. In DNA, the CDR3 is TGTGCCAGCCCCGGACTAGCGGGAGCTATAGATACGCAGTATTTT.

V gene TRBV14 combines with J gene TRBJ1-3; tentatively, D is TRBD1 (5 bases). The V gene lost 4 bases and the J gene lost 1 base, with 14 bases spanning the gap. Germline CDR1 is SGHDN and CDR2 is FVKESK. CDR3 length: 16 amino acids. DNA of the CDR3: TGTGCCAGCAGCCCCCAGGGAGTTTCTTCTGGAAACACCATATATTTT. As protein: CASSPQGVSSGNTIYF.

This clone was picked up a small number of times. The chain links TRBV18 to TRBJ2-5; 7 bases align to TRBD2. Germline CDR1 KGHSH, CDR2 LQKENI. CDR3 length equals 14 residues. Germline trimming cut 5 bases from V and 2 bases from J; bases unmatched to any gene: 5. CDR3 in DNA: TGTGCCAGCTCAACCGGACTAGGTCAAGAGACCCAGTACTTC. It yields the protein CASSTGLGQETQYF.

This chain links TRBV7-2 with TRBJ2-3, with 7 bases matching TRBD2. Trimming took 4 bases from V and 2 from J; bases not matched to a gene: 6. Germline V gives CDR1 SGHTA, CDR2 FQGNSA. The length of the CDR3 is 15 residues. This chain's CDR3 is CASSSSGRATDTQYF. The CDR3 DNA reads as TGTGCCAGCAGCTCCAGTGGGAGGGCCACAGATACGCAGTATTTT.